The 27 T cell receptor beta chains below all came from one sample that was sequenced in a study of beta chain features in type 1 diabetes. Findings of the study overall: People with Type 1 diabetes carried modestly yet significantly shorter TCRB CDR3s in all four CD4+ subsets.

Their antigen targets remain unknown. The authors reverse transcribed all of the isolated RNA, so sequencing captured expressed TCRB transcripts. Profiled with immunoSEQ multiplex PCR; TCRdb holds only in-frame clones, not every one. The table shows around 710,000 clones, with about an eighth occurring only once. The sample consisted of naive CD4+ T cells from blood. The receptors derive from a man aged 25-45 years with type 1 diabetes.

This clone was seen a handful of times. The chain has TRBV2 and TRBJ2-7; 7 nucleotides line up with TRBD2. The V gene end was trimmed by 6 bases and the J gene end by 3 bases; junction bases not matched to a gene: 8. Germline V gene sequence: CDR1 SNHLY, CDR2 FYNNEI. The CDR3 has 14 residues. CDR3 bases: TGTGCCAGCAGAGGTCGGGGGGTAATCTACGAGCAGTACTTC. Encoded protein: CASRGRGVIYEQYF.

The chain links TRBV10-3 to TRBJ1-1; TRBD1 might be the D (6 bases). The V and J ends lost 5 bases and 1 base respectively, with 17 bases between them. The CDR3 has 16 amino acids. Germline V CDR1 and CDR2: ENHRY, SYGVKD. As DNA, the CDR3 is TGTGCCATCAGTACAGGGAAAGGAATGGGGAACACTGAAGCTTTCTTT. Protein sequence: CAISTGKGMGNTEAFF.

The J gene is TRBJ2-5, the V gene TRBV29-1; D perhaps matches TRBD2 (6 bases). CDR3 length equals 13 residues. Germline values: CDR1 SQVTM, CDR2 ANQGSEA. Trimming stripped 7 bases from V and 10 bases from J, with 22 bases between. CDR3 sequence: CSAVAGTRDGQYF. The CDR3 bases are TGCAGCGCCGTCGCGGGAACAAGAGATGGCCAGTACTTC. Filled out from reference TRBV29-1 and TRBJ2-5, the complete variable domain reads SAVISQKPSRDICQRGTSLTIQCQVDSQVTMMFWYRQQPGQSLTLIATANQGSEATYESGFVIDKFPISRPNLTFSTLTVSNMSPEDSSIYLCSAVAGTRDGQYFGPGTRLLVL.

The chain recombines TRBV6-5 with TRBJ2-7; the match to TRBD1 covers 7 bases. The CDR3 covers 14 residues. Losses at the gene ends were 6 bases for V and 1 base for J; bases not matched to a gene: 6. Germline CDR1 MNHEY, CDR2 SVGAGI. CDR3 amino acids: CASSPDRESYEQYF. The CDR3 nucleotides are TGTGCCAGCAGCCCCGACAGGGAATCCTACGAGCAGTACTTC.

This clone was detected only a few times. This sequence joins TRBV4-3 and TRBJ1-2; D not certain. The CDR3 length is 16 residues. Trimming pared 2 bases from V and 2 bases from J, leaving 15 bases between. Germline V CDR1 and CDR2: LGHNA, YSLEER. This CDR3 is CASSQQYLQENYGYTF. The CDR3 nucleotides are TGCGCCAGCAGCCAACAATACCTTCAGGAGAACTATGGCTACACCTTC.

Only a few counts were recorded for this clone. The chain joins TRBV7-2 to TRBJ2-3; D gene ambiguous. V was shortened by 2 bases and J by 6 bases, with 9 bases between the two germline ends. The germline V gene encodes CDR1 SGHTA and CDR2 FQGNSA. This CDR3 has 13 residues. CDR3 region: CASSLTKGDTQYF. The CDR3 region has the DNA TGTGCCAGCAGCTTAACCAAAGGGGATACGCAGTATTTT. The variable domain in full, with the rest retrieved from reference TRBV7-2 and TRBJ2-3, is GAGVSQSPSNKVTEKGKDVELRCDPISGHTALYWYRQSLGQGLEFLIYFQGNSAPDKSGLPSDRFSAERTGGSVSTLTIQRTQQEDSAVYLCASSLTKGDTQYFGPGTRLTVL.

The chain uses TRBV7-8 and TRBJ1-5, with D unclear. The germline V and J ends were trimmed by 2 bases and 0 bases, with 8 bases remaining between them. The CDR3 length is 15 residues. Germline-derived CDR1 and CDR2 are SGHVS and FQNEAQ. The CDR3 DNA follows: TGTGCCAGCAGCTTACAGGACCTTAGCAATCAGCCCCAGCATTTT. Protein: CASSLQDLSNQPQHF.

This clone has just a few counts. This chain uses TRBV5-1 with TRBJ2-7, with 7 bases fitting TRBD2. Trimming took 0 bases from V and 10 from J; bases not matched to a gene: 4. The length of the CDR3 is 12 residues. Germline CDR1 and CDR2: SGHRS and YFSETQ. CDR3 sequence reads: CASSLDGGGQYF. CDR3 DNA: TGCGCCAGCAGCTTGGATGGCGGGGGACAGTACTTC.

The CDR3 DNA reads TGCAGCGTCCCAAAGGAGGTCTCAAACTATGGCTACACCTTC. Its protein product is CSVPKEVSNYGYTF. The chain employs TRBV29-1 and TRBJ1-2, with D hard to call. The CDR3 sequence is 14 residues long. CDR1 is SQVTM and CDR2 is ANQGSEA in the germline V gene. V shed 6 bases and J shed 2 bases, with 16 bases lying between them.

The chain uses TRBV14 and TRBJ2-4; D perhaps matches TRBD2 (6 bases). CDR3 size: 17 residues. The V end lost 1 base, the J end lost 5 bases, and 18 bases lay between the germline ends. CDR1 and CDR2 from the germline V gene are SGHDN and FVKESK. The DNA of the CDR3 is TGTGCCAGCAGCCAAGCCACGGGACTGCCAAGTCAAAACATTCAGTACTTC. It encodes CASSQATGLPSQNIQYF.

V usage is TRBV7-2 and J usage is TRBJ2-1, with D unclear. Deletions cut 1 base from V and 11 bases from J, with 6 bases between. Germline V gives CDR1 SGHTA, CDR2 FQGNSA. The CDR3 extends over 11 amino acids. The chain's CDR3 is CASSLDTKQFF. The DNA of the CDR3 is TGTGCCAGCAGCTTAGACACCAAGCAGTTCTTC.

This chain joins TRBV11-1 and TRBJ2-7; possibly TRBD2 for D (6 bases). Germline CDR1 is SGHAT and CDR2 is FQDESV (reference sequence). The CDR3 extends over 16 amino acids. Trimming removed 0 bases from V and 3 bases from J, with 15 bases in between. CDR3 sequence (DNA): TGTGCCAGCAGCTTAGCACCGGGACTCCAGAGCTACGAGCAGTACTTC. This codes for CASSLAPGLQSYEQYF.

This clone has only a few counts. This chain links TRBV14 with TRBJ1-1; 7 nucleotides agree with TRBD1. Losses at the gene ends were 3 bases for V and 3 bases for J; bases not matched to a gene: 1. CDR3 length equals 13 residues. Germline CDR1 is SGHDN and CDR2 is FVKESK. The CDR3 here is CASSQQGDTEAFF. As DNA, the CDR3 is TGTGCCAGCAGCCAGCAGGGGGACACTGAAGCTTTCTTT.

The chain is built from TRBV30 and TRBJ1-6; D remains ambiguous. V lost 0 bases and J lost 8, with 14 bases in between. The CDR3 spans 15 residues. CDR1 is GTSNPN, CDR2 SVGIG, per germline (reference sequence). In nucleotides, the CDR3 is TGTGCCTGGAGTGTAGTCGTTTCGGGGTATTCACCCCTCCACTTT. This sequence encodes CAWSVVVSGYSPLHF.

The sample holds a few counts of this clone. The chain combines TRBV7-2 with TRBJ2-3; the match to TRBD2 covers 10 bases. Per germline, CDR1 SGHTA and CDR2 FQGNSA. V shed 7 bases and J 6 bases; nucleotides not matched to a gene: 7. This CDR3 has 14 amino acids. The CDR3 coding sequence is TGTGCCAGCACCAAGCGGGGGGGGGCCGATACGCAGTATTTT. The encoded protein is CASTKRGGADTQYF.

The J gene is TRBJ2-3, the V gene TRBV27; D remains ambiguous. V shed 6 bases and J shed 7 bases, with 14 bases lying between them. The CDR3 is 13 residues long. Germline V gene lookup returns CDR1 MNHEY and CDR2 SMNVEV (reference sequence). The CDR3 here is CASRLQVENTQYF. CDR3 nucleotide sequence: TGTGCCAGCAGACTCCAGGTGGAAAATACGCAGTATTTT.

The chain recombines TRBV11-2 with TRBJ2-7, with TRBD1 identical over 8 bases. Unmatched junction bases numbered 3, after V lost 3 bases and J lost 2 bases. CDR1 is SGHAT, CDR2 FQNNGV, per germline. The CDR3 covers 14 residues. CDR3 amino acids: CASSFDRGTYEQYF. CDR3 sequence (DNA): TGTGCCAGCAGCTTTGACAGGGGTACCTACGAGCAGTACTTC.

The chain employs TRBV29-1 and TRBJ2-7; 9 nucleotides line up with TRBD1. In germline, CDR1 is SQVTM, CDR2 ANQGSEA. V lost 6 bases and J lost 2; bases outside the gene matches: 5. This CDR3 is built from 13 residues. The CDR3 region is CSVGTGLPYEQYF. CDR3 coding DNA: TGCAGCGTCGGGACAGGGTTGCCCTACGAGCAGTACTTC.

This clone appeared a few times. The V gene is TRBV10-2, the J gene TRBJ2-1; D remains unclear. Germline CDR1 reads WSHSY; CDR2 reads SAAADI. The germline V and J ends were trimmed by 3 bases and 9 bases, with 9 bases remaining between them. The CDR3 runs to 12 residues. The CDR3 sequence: CASSDQHSEQFF. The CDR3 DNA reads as TGCGCCAGCAGTGACCAGCACAGTGAGCAGTTCTTC.

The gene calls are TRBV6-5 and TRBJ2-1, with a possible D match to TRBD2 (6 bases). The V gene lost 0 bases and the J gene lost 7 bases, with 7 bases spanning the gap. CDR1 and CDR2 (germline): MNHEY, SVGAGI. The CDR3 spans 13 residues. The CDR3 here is CASSYSGRNEQFF. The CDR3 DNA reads TGTGCCAGCAGTTACTCAGGGAGGAATGAGCAGTTCTTC.

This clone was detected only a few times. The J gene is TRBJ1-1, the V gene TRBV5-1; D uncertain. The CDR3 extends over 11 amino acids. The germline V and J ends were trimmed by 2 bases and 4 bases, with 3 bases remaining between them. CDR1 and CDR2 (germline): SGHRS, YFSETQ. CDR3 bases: TGCGCCAGCAGCTTTGGCACTGAAGCTTTCTTT. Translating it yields CASSFGTEAFF. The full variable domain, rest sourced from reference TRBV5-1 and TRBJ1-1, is KAGVTQTPRYLIKTRGQQVTLSCSPISGHRSVSWYQQTPGQGLQFLFEYFSETQRNKGNFPGRFSGRQFSNSRSEMNVSTLELGDSALYLCASSFGTEAFFGQGTRLTVV.

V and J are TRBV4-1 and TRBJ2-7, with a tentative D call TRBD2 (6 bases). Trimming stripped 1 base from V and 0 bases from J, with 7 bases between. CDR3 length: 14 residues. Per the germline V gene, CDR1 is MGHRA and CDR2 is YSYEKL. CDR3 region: CASSQVGGSYEQYF. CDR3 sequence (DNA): TGCGCCAGCAGCCAAGTCGGGGGCTCCTACGAGCAGTACTTC.

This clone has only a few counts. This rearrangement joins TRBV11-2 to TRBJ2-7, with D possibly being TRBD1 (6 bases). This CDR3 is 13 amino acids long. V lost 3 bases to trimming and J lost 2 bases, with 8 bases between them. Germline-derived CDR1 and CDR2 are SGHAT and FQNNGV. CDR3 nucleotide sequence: TGTGCCAGCAGCTTCGCAGGGGCCTACGAGCAGTACTTC. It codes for CASSFAGAYEQYF.

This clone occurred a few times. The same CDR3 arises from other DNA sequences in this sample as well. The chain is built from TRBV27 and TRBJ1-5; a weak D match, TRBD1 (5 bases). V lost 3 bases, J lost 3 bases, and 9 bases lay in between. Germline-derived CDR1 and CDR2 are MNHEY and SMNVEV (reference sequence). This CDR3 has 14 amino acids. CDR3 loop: CASSFQGSNQPQHF. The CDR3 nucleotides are TGTGCCAGCAGTTTTCAGGGCTCCAATCAGCCCCAGCATTTT.

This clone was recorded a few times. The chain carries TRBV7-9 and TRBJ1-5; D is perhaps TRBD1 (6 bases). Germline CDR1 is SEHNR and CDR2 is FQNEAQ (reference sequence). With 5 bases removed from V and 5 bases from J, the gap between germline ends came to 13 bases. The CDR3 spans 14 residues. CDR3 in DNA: TGTGCCAGCAGCCCAGGGGTCCTTTATCAGCCCCAGCATTTT. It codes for CASSPGVLYQPQHF. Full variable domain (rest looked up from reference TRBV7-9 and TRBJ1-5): DTGVSQNPRHKITKRGQNVTFRCDPISEHNRLYWYRQTLGQGPEFLTYFQNEAQLEKSRLLSDRFSAERPKGSFSTLEIQRTEQGDSAMYLCASSPGVLYQPQHFGDGTRLSIL.

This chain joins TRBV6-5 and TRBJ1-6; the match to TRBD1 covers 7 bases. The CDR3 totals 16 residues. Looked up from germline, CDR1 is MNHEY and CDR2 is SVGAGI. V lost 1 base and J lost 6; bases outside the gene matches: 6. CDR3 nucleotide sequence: TGTGCCAGCAGTTACTTCACAGGGGCTTCTAATTCACCCCTCCACTTT. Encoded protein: CASSYFTGASNSPLHF.

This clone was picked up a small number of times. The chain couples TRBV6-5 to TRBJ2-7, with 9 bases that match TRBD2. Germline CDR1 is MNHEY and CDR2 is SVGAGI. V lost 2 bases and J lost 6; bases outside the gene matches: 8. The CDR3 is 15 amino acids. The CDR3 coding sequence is TGTGCCAGCAGTTACGCCCCGGGACTAGCAGGCGAGCAGTACTTC. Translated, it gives CASSYAPGLAGEQYF.